The source of this T cell receptor beta chain is a study of shared clonotypes between healthy human individuals. Study-wide context: The study used three CD4 naive, three CD4 memory, two CD8 naive and one CD8 memory plate per donor.

TCRdb's table, derived via immunoSEQ multiplex PCR, lists solely in-frame clones and lacks some. This sample yields approximately 1.5 million clones, of which around 98% are seen a single time; about 0.42% belongs to the top ten. From germline, CDR1 is SGHAT and CDR2 FQNNGV. The CDR3 is made up of 13 amino acids. V dropped 4 bases and J dropped 2 bases, with 7 bases sitting between them. Study-wide results and caveats: Several donors shared about 5% of their naive CD4 clonotypes.

Remarks on this clone: Antigen unknown.

Those who donated were healthy HIV-negative adults, with no recent acute infections or vaccinations reported. CD45RA-negative memory and CD45RA+ naive subsets were split from the CD4+ cells. The sequence was obtained from a man aged 25-45 years in good health. The material sequenced was naive CD4+ T cells sorted from blood. Regarding subset: CD45RA+ positively selected. V gene TRBV11-2 combines with J gene TRBJ2-3, with D unclear. Here the CDR3 DNA reads TGTGCCAGCAGCTGGGTCCACACAGATACGCAGTATTTT. Protein: CASSWVHTDTQYF.